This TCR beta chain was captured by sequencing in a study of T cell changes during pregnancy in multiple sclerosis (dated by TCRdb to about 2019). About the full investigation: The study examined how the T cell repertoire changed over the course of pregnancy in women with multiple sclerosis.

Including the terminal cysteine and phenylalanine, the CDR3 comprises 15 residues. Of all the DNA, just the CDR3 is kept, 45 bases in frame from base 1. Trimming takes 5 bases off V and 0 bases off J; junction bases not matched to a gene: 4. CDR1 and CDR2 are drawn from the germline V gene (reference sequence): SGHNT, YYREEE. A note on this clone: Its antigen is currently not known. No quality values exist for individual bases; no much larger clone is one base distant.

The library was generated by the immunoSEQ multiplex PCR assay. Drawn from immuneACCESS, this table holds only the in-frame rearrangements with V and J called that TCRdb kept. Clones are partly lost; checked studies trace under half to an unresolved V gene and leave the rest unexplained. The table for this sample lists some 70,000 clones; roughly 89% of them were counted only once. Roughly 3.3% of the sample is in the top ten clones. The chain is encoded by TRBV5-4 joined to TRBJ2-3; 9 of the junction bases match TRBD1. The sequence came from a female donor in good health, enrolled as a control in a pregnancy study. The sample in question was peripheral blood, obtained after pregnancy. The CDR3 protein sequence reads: CASSRQGGSTDTQYF. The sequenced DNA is TGTGCCAGCAGTCGACAGGGGGGAAGCACAGATACGCAGTATTTT.